A single sample is the source of the 12 T cell receptor beta chains below, sequenced in a study of T cells after yellow fever vaccination. Using its own MiXCR run on the 5' RACE reads, TCRdb lists one record per CDR3 protein. This sample carries approximately 47,000 distinct CDR3 sequences, approximately 6.3% of them seen once, and the ten largest clones take about 10%. Specimen: PBMCs, either bulk or a sorted T-cell subset (CD4+, CD8+, memory, or dextramer-sorted; not recorded which), collected 45 days after the yellow fever booster vaccination. These receptors were collected from a man aged 25 to 45 who received the YFV17D yellow fever vaccine.

This clonotype has ten or more counts. The chain combines TRBV12-3 or TRBV12-4 with TRBJ2-1; no definite D call. This CDR3 is 12 amino acids long. V lost 6 bases and J 7 bases, leaving 10 bases between the germline ends. The CDR3 loop is CASSLTSNEQFF. The CDR3, as DNA: TGTGCCAGCAGCCTCACCTCAAATGAGCAGTTCTTC.

This clonotype came up many times. J is TRBJ1-5 and V is TRBV12-3 or TRBV12-4; TRBD1 is a possible D gene (6 bases). There are 12 residues in the CDR3. Trimming shortened V by 3 bases and J by 9 bases, and 9 bases separated the two germline ends. The CDR3 nucleotides are TGTGCCAGCAGTTTGACAGGTCGGCCCCAGCATTTT. Its protein product is CASSLTGRPQHF.

Only a few counts were recorded for this clonotype. J is TRBJ2-2 and V is TRBV18; 9 positions agree with TRBD1. Germline CDR1 is KGHSH and CDR2 is LQKENI. The CDR3 is 15 residues long. V trimming: 3 bases; J trimming: 2 bases; junction bases outside the gene matches: 1. The CDR3 DNA reads TGTGCCAGCTCACCGGGACAGGGAAACACCGGGGAGCTGTTTTTT. It yields the protein CASSPGQGNTGELFF.

The CDR3 DNA is TGCAGTGGCATATCGGCGGGGAACACAGATACGCAGTATTTT. Translation gives CSGISAGNTDTQYF. The gene calls are TRBV20-1 and TRBJ2-3; TRBD2 might be the D (6 bases). V lost 7 bases, J lost 2 bases, and 16 bases lay in between. The CDR3 loop spans 14 amino acids. The germline gives CDR1 DFQATT, CDR2 SNEGSKA (reference sequence).

In this sample, this clonotype turned up many times. This chain links TRBV6-4 with TRBJ2-2; D uncertain. Germline CDR1 reads MRHNA; CDR2 reads SNTAGT. The CDR3 runs to 13 residues. V lost 4 bases to trimming and J lost 5 bases, with 8 bases between them. DNA of the CDR3: TGTGCCAGCAGTGCGGCTAGTACCGGGGAGCTGTTTTTT. Protein: CASSAASTGELFF.

J is TRBJ2-6 and V is TRBV6-2 or TRBV6-3, with D possibly being TRBD1 (5 bases). The V gene lost 11 bases and the J gene lost 0 bases, with 23 bases spanning the gap. The CDR3 spans 18 residues. Germline-derived CDR1 and CDR2 are MNHEY and SVGEGT. For the CDR3, the DNA is TGTGCCGGCCAAACCAGGGTGAATCTGGTCTCTGGGGCCAACGTCCTGACTTTC. Translated: CAGQTRVNLVSGANVLTF.

This clonotype was recorded many times. The chain employs TRBV7-2 and TRBJ2-3; D is ambiguous. The CDR3 totals 15 residues. V gave up 5 bases and J gave up 2 bases, with 14 bases separating them. The germline V gene has CDR1 SGHTA and CDR2 FQGNSA. The CDR3 nucleotides read TGTGCCAGCAGCCGGGTAGGACGGGCCACAGATACGCAGTATTTT. Translated: CASSRVGRATDTQYF.

The sample holds many counts of this clonotype. The rearrangement joins TRBV30 to TRBJ2-3; 8 nucleotides agree with TRBD1. J was trimmed by 6 bases and V by 3 bases; bases with no gene match: 8. The germline gives CDR1 GTSNPN, CDR2 SVGIG (reference sequence). The length of the CDR3 is 14 residues. This CDR3 is CAWRRQGPGDTQYF. The CDR3 DNA follows: TGTGCCTGGAGAAGACAGGGGCCCGGGGATACGCAGTATTTT.

This clonotype was observed at least ten times. This chain uses TRBV30 with TRBJ1-1; D is unresolved. Trimming took off 5 bases at V and 7 bases at J, with 20 bases between the two ends. The germline V gene encodes CDR1 GTSNPN and CDR2 SVGIG (reference sequence). The CDR3 has 14 amino acids. The CDR3 bases are TGTGCCTGGGGAAGTACGAGAGCGAGAAATGAAGCTTTCTTT. As protein: CAWGSTRARNEAFF.

This clonotype was detected a few times. The V call is TRBV18, the J call TRBJ2-1; D is possibly TRBD2 (6 bases). This CDR3 is 15 amino acids long. Trimming removed 2 bases from V and 5 bases from J, with 13 bases in between. CDR1 KGHSH and CDR2 LQKENI come from the germline V gene. The CDR3 bases are TGTGCCAGCTCACCAACCCCGGGCGGGAACAATGAGCAGTTCTTC. Translation gives CASSPTPGGNNEQFF.

At least ten counts were recorded for this clonotype. This rearrangement joins TRBV24-1 to TRBJ2-3; the match to TRBD1 covers 10 bases. The germline V gene has CDR1 KGHDR and CDR2 SFDVKD. CDR3 length: 15 residues. Trimming took 4 bases from V and 5 from J; bases not matched to a gene: 5. The CDR3 is CATSDVGQGQDTQYF. The CDR3, as DNA: TGTGCCACCAGTGACGTGGGACAGGGGCAAGATACGCAGTATTTT.

This clonotype has ten or more counts. The rearrangement links TRBV7-8 to TRBJ2-2; D is possibly TRBD2 (6 bases). The V gene's germline CDR1 is SGHVS and CDR2 FQNEAQ. Trimming left V 1 base short and J 0 bases short, with 15 bases between. The CDR3 extends over 18 amino acids. CDR3 loop: CASSLGPRSGSNTGELFF. DNA for the CDR3: TGTGCCAGCAGCTTAGGGCCACGGAGCGGGTCGAACACCGGGGAGCTGTTTTTT.